This T cell receptor beta chain was observed in a study of control samples from healthy donors and cancer patients. Data came from immunoSEQ multiplex PCR; TCRdb stores just in-frame clones and leaves some out. The data contain around 70,000 clones, approximately 94% of them singletons. The receptor was isolated from a woman aged 30 to 39 in good health. The specimen sequenced was blood.

The CDR3 region is CASSQGLDTAWETQYF. The CDR3, as DNA: TGTGCCAGCAGCCAAGGACTAGACACCGCATGGGAGACCCAGTACTTC. The rearrangement uses TRBV3-1 (or the pseudogene TRBV3-2) and TRBJ2-5; D may be TRBD2 (6 bases). Per the germline V gene, CDR1 is LGHDT and CDR2 is YNNKEL (reference sequence). V was cut by 1 base and J by 5 bases, with 17 bases left in between. CDR3 size: 16 residues.